The 18 T cell receptor beta chains reported below all come from one sample, sequenced in a study of PD-1 blockade in classical Hodgkin lymphoma. Sequencing was performed with immunoSEQ multiplex PCR; in TCRdb, only in-frame clones are kept and a portion is missing. The data contain about 15,000 clones, over 60% of them singletons. Noted time point: cycle 4 day 1 (C4D1), after 6 weeks of nivolumab. All patients relapsed after autologous stem cell transplantation, and brentuximab vedotin exposure varied. Material: peripheral blood mononuclear cells (PBMCs), obtained before the fourth cycle of nivolumab. The receptors were sampled from a human donor with classical Hodgkin lymphoma.

The CDR3 region is CAISEGQTYEQYF. CDR3 DNA sequence: TGTGCCATCAGTGAGGGACAAACCTACGAGCAGTACTTC. V and J are TRBV10-3 and TRBJ2-7, with a weak D call TRBD1 (5 bases). The germline CDR1 and CDR2 sequences are ENHRY and SYGVKD. The CDR3 spans 13 residues. V was clipped by 2 bases and J by 2 bases, with 7 bases between them.

The rearrangement uses TRBV7-8 and TRBJ2-1; 15 bases line up with TRBD2. Germline V lookup: CDR1 SGHVS, CDR2 FQNEAQ. V was clipped by 5 bases and J by 7 bases; unmatched bases: 15. This CDR3 is built from 19 residues. The CDR3 protein is CASSPGTSGRSVVGNEQFF. Here the CDR3 DNA reads TGTGCCAGCAGCCCGGGGACTAGCGGGAGGTCTGTCGTAGGGAATGAGCAGTTCTTC.

A note on this clone: The same CDR3 arises from other DNA sequences in this sample as well. The rearrangement links TRBV30 to TRBJ1-1; D call uncertain. V gave up 0 bases and J gave up 8 bases, with 7 bases separating them. Germline-derived CDR1 and CDR2 are GTSNPN and SVGIG (reference sequence). This CDR3 contains 11 residues. The CDR3 is CAWSVIQEAFF. CDR3 sequence (DNA): TGTGCCTGGAGTGTGATTCAGGAAGCTTTCTTT. The complete variable domain, with remaining parts taken from reference TRBV30 and TRBJ1-1, reads SQTIHQWPATLVQPVGSPLSLECTVEGTSNPNLYWYRQAAGRGLQLLFYSVGIGQISSEVPQNLSASRPQDRQFILSSKKLLLSDSGFYLCAWSVIQEAFFGQGTRLTVV.

V gene TRBV6-1 combines with J gene TRBJ1-5, with a tentative D call TRBD1 (5 bases). V shed 2 bases and J shed 0 bases, with 11 bases lying between them. This CDR3 contains 16 residues. Germline assignment: CDR1 MNHNS and CDR2 SASEGT. The CDR3, as DNA: TGTGCCAGCAGTGAACTGGGGGGTTATAGCAATCAGCCCCAGCATTTT. Translating gives CASSELGGYSNQPQHF.

This chain connects TRBV7-2 to TRBJ1-2, with TRBD1 matching 9 bases. J was trimmed by 4 bases and V by 5 bases; bases with no gene match: 8. The CDR3 is 15 amino acids. Germline-derived CDR1 and CDR2 are SGHTA and FQGNSA. The CDR3 loop is CASSVSGTGLYGYTF. DNA for the CDR3: TGTGCCAGCAGCGTAAGCGGGACAGGGCTCTATGGCTACACCTTC.

The chain combines TRBV19 with TRBJ1-5; D unclear. Germline loops: CDR1 LNHDA, CDR2 SQIVND (reference sequence). V shed 3 bases and J shed 1 base, with 16 bases lying between them. The CDR3 is 17 amino acids. The CDR3 nucleotides read TGTGCCAGTAGTATGGGGTCGGGGTCGAGGAGCAATCAGCCCCAGCATTTT. Translated, it gives CASSMGSGSRSNQPQHF. The full variable domain, its missing parts supplied by reference TRBV19 and TRBJ1-5, is DGGITQSPKYLFRKEGQNVTLSCEQNLNHDAMYWYRQDPGQGLRLIYYSQIVNDFQKGDIAEGYSVSREKKESFPLTVTSAQKNPTAFYLCASSMGSGSRSNQPQHFGDGTRLSIL.

The chain uses TRBV28 and TRBJ1-1; 9 bases fit TRBD1. The ends lost 5 bases at V and 1 base at J; junction bases unmatched: 8. Germline V gene lookup returns CDR1 MDHEN and CDR2 SYDVKM. The CDR3 is 16 amino acids. The DNA of the CDR3 is TGTGCCAGCAGTGGGTCACAGGGGGCGAAGAACACTGAAGCTTTCTTT. Protein sequence: CASSGSQGAKNTEAFF.

This rearrangement joins TRBV5-1 to TRBJ2-1; 12 bases match TRBD2. V was pared by 4 bases and J by 5 bases, with 7 bases of the junction left unmatched. Germline V lookup: CDR1 SGHRS, CDR2 YFSETQ. The CDR3 spans 16 residues. The CDR3 loop reads CASSPTGTSGHNEQFF. CDR3 DNA: TGCGCCAGCAGCCCGACCGGGACTAGCGGGCACAATGAGCAGTTCTTC.

The gene calls are TRBV27 and TRBJ2-7; possibly TRBD1 or TRBD2 for D (6 bases each). Trimming cost V 8 bases and J 5 bases, with 16 bases left between them. Germline loops: CDR1 MNHEY, CDR2 SMNVEV (reference sequence). This CDR3 contains 13 residues. The CDR3 region has the DNA TGTGCCAGCCGGGGGACAAACGGCCACGAGCAGTACTTC. This codes for CASRGTNGHEQYF.

The chain recombines TRBV6-5 with TRBJ1-2, with unresolved D. The CDR3 consists of 14 residues. With 5 bases removed from V and 1 base from J, the gap between germline ends came to 11 bases. Germline lookup yields CDR1 MNHEY and CDR2 SVGAGI. The CDR3 protein is CASSETHLNYGYTF. The CDR3 coding sequence is TGTGCCAGCAGTGAGACGCACCTTAACTATGGCTACACCTTC.

The chain has TRBV27 and TRBJ2-1; no clear D gene. CDR1 and CDR2 (germline): MNHEY, SMNVEV (reference sequence). Trimming cost V 4 bases and J 0 bases, with 10 bases left between them. CDR3 length: 15 residues. The CDR3 loop is CASSSDGPSYNEQFF. The CDR3 DNA reads TGTGCCAGCAGTTCGGACGGGCCCTCCTACAATGAGCAGTTCTTC.

The V and J genes are TRBV5-1 and TRBJ1-2, with D possibly being TRBD1 (6 bases). The germline V and J ends were trimmed by 4 bases and 4 bases, with 20 bases remaining between them. Per germline, CDR1 SGHRS and CDR2 YFSETQ. CDR3 length: 16 amino acids. The CDR3 sequence: CASSLRQQGFSYGYTF. The DNA of the CDR3 is TGCGCCAGCAGCCTACGCCAGCAGGGGTTTTCCTATGGCTACACCTTC.

The rearrangement uses TRBV5-1 and TRBJ2-7; perhaps D is TRBD1 or TRBD2 (5 bases each). The CDR3 has 13 residues. Trimming took 4 bases from V and 3 from J, leaving 11 bases between them. The germline gives CDR1 SGHRS, CDR2 YFSETQ. This CDR3 is CASSTGTLYEQYF. The CDR3 DNA is TGCGCCAGCAGCACCGGGACCCTCTACGAGCAGTACTTC.

Turning to this clone: Different DNA sequences within this sample yield the same CDR3. This sequence joins TRBV7-2 and TRBJ2-7; 15 bases map to TRBD2. The V and J ends lost 5 bases and 4 bases, in that order; junction bases with no gene match: 3. Germline V CDR1 and CDR2: SGHTA, FQGNSA. The CDR3 is made up of 15 amino acids. CDR3 amino acids: CASSQGLAGGYEQYF. In DNA form, the CDR3 reads TGTGCCAGCAGCCAGGGACTAGCGGGAGGATACGAGCAGTACTTC.

The gene calls are TRBV7-6 and TRBJ1-5, with D unresolved. The CDR3 is 13 residues long. The germline gives CDR1 SGHVS, CDR2 FNYEAQ. V was clipped by 4 bases and J by 5 bases, with 9 bases between them. This CDR3 is CASSSNIDQPQHF. The CDR3 region has the DNA TGTGCCAGCAGCTCGAACATAGATCAGCCCCAGCATTTT.

This rearrangement joins TRBV19 to TRBJ1-2, with 7 bases aligning to TRBD1. CDR3 length: 13 amino acids. Trimming at V came to 3 bases and at J to 6 bases, leaving 4 bases not matched to a gene. Germline assignment: CDR1 LNHDA and CDR2 SQIVND (reference sequence). DNA for the CDR3: TGTGCCAGTAGTATCGGGACAGCTCATGGCTACACCTTC. Amino acids: CASSIGTAHGYTF.

This clone was counted only a few times. Here the CDR3 reads CASSPGNKNQPQHF. CDR3 in DNA: TGTGCCAGCAGCCCCGGGAACAAAAATCAGCCCCAGCATTTT. The V call is TRBV7-9, the J call TRBJ1-5; D remains ambiguous. The V gene lost 5 bases and the J gene lost 4 bases, with 12 bases spanning the gap. The CDR3 contains 14 residues. Germline V CDR1 and CDR2: SEHNR, FQNEAQ (reference sequence).

The chain recombines TRBV7-9 with TRBJ1-1; D perhaps matches TRBD1 (5 bases). The CDR3 has 16 residues. The germline V gene has CDR1 SEHNR and CDR2 FQNEAQ (reference sequence). Trimming cost V 4 bases and J 7 bases, with 22 bases left between them. CDR3 bases: TGTGCCAGCAGCTCGCCCCGCCGGGACCCGAGAGGTGAAGCTTTCTTT. This encodes CASSSPRRDPRGEAFF.